The TCR beta chain described here comes from a study of cytomegalovirus exposure and HLA in healthy donors. Concerning this clone: What it binds is not known.

General observations from the study: Presence/absence analyses assumed roughly uniform sequencing depth across donors.

The V and J ends lost 0 bases and 6 bases, in that order; junction bases with no gene match: 6. The CDR3 length is 15 residues. Germline values: CDR1 SGDLS, CDR2 YYNGEE. The PCR contained 60 Vbeta and 13 Jbeta primers. Data came from immunoSEQ multiplex PCR; TCRdb stores just in-frame clones and leaves some out. The sample shows fewer than 150,000 clones, roughly 80% of them seen only once. The receptor was derived from a male donor in good health and CMV-seronegative. The chain is built from TRBV9 and TRBJ2-7; the match to TRBD2 covers 10 bases. Sequenced sample: PBMCs. The CDR3 nucleotides read TGTGCCAGCAGCGTAGAGGTAGCGGGGGGAGGCGAGCAGTACTTC. It codes for CASSVEVAGGGEQYF.